This entry is about one TCR beta chain. Antigen unknown. The PCR contained 60 Vbeta and 13 Jbeta primers. Assay used: immunoSEQ multiplex PCR; TCRdb lists only in-frame clones, some missing. The table records 150,000 to 200,000 clones, roughly 80% of them present only once. This sample is drawn from a study of cytomegalovirus exposure and HLA in healthy donors. The study, taken as a whole, reports: An analysis done earlier found most TCR beta V segments productive about 90% or about 30% of the time. Most sequenced TCRs were rare (though some public TCRs occurred in many donors). For TCR beta chains, V- and J-gene trimming was later linked to a missense DCLRE1C variant.

Sequences were obtained from PBMCs. The receptor's source is a man younger than 40 in good health and CMV-seropositive.

The CDR3: CASSRGTASYEQYF. The CDR3 DNA is TGTGCCAGCAGCCGGGGGACAGCATCCTACGAGCAGTACTTC. The chain is built from TRBV6-1 and TRBJ2-7, with D perhaps TRBD1 (7 bases). CDR1 is MNHNS, CDR2 SASEGT, per germline. Trimming shortened V by 6 bases and J by 1 base, and 13 bases separated the two germline ends. The CDR3 covers 14 residues.